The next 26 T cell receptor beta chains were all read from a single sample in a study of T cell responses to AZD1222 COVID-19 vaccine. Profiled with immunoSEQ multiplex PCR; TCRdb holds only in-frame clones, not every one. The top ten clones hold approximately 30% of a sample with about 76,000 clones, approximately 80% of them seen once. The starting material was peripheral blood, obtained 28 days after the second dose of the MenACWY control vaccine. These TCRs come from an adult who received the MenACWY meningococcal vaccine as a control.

The CDR3 here is CAWRISGAAGELFF. CDR3 in DNA: TGTGCCTGGAGGATTAGCGGGGCAGCTGGGGAGCTGTTTTTT. The chain recombines TRBV30 with TRBJ2-2; 8 bases map to TRBD2. CDR1 and CDR2 (germline): GTSNPN, SVGIG (reference sequence). The CDR3 covers 14 residues. V lost 3 bases, J lost 8 bases, and 8 bases stayed unmatched.

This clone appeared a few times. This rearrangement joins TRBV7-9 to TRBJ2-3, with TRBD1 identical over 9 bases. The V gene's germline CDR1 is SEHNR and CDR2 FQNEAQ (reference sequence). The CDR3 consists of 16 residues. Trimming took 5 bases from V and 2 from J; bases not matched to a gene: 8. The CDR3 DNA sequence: TGTGCCAGCAGCCCTGACGGGGACAGGGCCACAGATACGCAGTATTTT. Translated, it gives CASSPDGDRATDTQYF.

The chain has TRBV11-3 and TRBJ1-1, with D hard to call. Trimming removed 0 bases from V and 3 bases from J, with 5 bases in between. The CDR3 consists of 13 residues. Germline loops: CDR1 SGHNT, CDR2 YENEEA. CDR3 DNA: TGTGCCAGCAGCTTAGACCAGGACACTGAAGCTTTCTTT. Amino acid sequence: CASSLDQDTEAFF.

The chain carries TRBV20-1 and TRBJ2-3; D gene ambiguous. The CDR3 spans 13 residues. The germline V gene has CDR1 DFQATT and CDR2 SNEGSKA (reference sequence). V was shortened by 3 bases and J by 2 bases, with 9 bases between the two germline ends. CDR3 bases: TGCAGTGCTAGTGGCAGAGCCACAGATACGCAGTATTTT. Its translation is CSASGRATDTQYF.

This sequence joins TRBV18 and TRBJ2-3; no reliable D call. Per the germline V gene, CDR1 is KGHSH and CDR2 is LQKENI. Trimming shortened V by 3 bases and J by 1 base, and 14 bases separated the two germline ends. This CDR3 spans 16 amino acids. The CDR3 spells CASSPALRVRTDTQYF. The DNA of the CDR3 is TGTGCCAGCTCACCGGCCCTCCGGGTACGCACAGATACGCAGTATTTT.

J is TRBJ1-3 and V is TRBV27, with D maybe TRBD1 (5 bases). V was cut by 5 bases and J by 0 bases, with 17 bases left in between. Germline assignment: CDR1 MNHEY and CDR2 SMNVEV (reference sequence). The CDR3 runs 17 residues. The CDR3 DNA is TGTGCCAGCAGTGAAGCACCGGGACCGGTCTCTGGAAACACCATATATTTT. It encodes CASSEAPGPVSGNTIYF.

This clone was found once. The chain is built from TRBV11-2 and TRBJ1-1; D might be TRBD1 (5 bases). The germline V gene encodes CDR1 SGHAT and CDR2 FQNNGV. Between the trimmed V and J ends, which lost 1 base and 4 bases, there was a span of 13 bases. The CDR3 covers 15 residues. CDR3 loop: CASSLGAPGTTEAFF. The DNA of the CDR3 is TGTGCCAGCAGCTTAGGGGCCCCAGGGACCACTGAAGCTTTCTTT.

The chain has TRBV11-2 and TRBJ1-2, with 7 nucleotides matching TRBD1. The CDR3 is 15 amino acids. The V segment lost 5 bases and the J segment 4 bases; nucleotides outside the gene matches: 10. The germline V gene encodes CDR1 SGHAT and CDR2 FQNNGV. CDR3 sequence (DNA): TGTGCCAGCAGCCCTTCGACAGGGAGGCGCTATGGCTACACCTTC. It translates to CASSPSTGRRYGYTF.

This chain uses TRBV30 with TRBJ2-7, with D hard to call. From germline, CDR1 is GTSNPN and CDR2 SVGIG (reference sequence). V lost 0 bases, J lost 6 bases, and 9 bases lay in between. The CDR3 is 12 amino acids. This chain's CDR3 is CAWSVLPTEQYF. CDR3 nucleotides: TGTGCCTGGAGTGTACTGCCTACCGAGCAGTACTTC.

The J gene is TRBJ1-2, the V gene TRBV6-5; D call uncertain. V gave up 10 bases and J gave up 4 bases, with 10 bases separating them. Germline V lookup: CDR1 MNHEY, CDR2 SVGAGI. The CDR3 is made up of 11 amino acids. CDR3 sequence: CATDSPYGYTF. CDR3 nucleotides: TGTGCCACCGACTCCCCCTATGGCTACACCTTC.

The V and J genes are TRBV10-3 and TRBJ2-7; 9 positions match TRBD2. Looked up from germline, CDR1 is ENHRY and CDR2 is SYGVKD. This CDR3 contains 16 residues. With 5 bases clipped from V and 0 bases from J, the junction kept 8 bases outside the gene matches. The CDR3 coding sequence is TGTGCCATCAGTAGGGTAGCGGGAGATTACTCCTACGAGCAGTACTTC. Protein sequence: CAISRVAGDYSYEQYF.

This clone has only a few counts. The CDR3 DNA reads TGTGCCAGCAGTTTCAGCTTTGGGGAGACCCAGTACTTC. As protein: CASSFSFGETQYF. The J gene is TRBJ2-5, the V gene TRBV12-3 or TRBV12-4; D gene ambiguous. This CDR3 has 13 residues. The ends were cut back, 3 bases at V and 5 bases at J, with 10 bases in the middle.

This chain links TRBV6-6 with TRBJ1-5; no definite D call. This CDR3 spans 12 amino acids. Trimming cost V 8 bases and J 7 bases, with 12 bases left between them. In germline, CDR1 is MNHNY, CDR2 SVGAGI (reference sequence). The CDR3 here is CASGVLRQPQHF. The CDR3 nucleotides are TGTGCCAGCGGGGTTCTGAGGCAGCCCCAGCATTTT.

The CDR3 loop is CASSLYGSEAFF. CDR3 DNA sequence: TGTGCCAGCAGTTTATACGGGTCTGAAGCTTTCTTT. The chain joins TRBV28 to TRBJ1-1; D gene ambiguous. Germline CDR1 and CDR2: MDHEN and SYDVKM. The V end was cut by 1 base, the J end by 6 bases, with 6 bases between. This CDR3 comprises 12 residues.

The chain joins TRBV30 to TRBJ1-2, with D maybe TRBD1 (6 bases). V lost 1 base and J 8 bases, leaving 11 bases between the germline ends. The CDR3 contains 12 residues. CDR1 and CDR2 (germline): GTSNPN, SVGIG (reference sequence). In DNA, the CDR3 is TGTGCCTGGAGTGCGCAAGGGGGGGGCTACACCTTC. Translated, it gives CAWSAQGGGYTF.

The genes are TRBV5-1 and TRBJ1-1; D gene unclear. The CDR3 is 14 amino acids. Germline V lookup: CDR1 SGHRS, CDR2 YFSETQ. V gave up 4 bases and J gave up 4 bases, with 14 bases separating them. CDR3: CASSLTSSLTEAFF. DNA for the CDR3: TGCGCCAGCAGCCTTACATCATCCCTCACTGAAGCTTTCTTT. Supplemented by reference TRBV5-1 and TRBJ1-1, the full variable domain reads KAGVTQTPRYLIKTRGQQVTLSCSPISGHRSVSWYQQTPGQGLQFLFEYFSETQRNKGNFPGRFSGRQFSNSRSEMNVSTLELGDSALYLCASSLTSSLTEAFFGQGTRLTVV.

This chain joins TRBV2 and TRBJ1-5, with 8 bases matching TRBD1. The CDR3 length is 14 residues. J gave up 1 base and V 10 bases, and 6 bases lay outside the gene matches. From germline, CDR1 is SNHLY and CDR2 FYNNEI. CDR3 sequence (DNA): TGTGCCACCCGACAGGGGTTAAGCAATCAGCCCCAGCATTTT. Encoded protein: CATRQGLSNQPQHF.

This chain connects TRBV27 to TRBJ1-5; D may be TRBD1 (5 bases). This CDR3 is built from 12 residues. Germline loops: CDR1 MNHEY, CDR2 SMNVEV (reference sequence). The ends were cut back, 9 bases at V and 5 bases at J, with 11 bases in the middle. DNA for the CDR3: TGTGCCAGGAGTAGGGACGATCAGCCCCAGCATTTT. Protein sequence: CARSRDDQPQHF.

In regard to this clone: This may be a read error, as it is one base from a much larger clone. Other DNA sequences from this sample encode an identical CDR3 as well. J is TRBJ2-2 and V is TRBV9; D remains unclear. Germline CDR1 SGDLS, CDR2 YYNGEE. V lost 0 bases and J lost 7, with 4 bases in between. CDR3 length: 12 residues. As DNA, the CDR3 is TGTGCCAGCAGCGTAGTCAACGGGGAGCTGTTTTTT. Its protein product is CASSVVNGELFF. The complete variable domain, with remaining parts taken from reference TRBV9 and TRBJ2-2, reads DSGVTQTPKHLITATGQRVTLRCSPRSGDLSVYWYQQSLDQGLQFLIQYYNGEERAKGNILERFSAQQFPDLHSELNLSSLELGDSALYFCASSVVNGELFFGEGSRLTVL.

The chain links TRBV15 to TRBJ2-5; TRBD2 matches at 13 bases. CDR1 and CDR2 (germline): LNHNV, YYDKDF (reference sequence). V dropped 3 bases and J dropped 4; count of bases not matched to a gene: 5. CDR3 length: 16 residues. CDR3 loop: CATSRGTSGNGETQYF. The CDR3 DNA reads TGTGCCACCAGCAGGGGGACTAGCGGGAACGGAGAGACCCAGTACTTC.

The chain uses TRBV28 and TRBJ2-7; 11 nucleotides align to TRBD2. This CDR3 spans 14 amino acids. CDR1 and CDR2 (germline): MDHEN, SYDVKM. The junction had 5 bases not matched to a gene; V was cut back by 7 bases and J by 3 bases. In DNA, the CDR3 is TGTGCCAGCACGATGGGACTAGCGGACTACGAGCAGTACTTC. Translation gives CASTMGLADYEQYF.

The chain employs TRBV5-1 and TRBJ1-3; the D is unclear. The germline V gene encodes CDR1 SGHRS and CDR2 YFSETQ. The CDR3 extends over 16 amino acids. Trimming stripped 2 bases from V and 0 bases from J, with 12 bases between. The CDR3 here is CASSLSPDLSGNTIYF. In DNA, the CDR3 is TGCGCCAGCAGCTTATCTCCCGACCTCTCTGGAAACACCATATATTTT.

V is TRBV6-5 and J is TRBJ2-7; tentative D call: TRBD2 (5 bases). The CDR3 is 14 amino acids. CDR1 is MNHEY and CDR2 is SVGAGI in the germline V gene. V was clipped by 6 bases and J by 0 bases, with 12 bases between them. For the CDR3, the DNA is TGTGCCAGCAGGGCGACTACCAGCTCCTACGAGCAGTACTTC. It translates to CASRATTSSYEQYF.

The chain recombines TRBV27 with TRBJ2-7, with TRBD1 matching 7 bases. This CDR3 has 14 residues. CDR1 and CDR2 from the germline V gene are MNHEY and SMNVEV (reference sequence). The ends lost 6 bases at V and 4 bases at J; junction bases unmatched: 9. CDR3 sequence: CASRMTGRFYEQYF. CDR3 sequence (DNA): TGTGCCAGCAGAATGACAGGGAGATTTTACGAGCAGTACTTC.

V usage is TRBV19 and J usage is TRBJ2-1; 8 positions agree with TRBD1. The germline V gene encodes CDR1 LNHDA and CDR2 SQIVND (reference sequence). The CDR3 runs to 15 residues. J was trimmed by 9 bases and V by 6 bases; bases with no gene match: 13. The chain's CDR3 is CASSLIGQGNGEQFF. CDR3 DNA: TGTGCCAGTAGCCTAATAGGACAGGGTAATGGTGAGCAGTTCTTC.

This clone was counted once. This chain's CDR3 is CASSLRQGLNYGYTF. The CDR3 DNA reads TGCGCCAGCAGCTTGAGGCAGGGCCTAAACTATGGCTACACCTTC. The gene calls are TRBV5-1 and TRBJ1-2, with D tentatively TRBD1 (5 bases). Deletions cut 1 base from V and 2 bases from J, with 12 bases between. The germline V gene encodes CDR1 SGHRS and CDR2 YFSETQ. The CDR3 length is 15 residues.